The entry that follows covers one T cell receptor beta chain sequence. This record belongs to a study of T cells after yellow fever vaccination. Each CDR3 protein is one row after TCRdb ran MiXCR on the 5' RACE reads. Among about 340,000 distinct CDR3 sequences listed, approximately 12% were seen once. CDR3 length equals 15 residues. From germline, CDR1 is SGHVS and CDR2 FNYEAQ. V trimming: 8 bases; J trimming: 9 bases; junction bases outside the gene matches: 11. The specimen was CD4+ T cells sorted from PBMCs, collected 15 days after the yellow fever booster vaccination. The receptor was derived from a man younger than 35 who received the YFV17D yellow fever vaccine. The chain uses TRBV7-6 and TRBJ2-1, with 12 bases lining up with TRBD1. The CDR3 nucleotides are TGTGCCAGCGCCGGGTTGGGACAGGGGGCGGCTGAGCAGTTCTTC. Translating it yields CASAGLGQGAAEQFF.